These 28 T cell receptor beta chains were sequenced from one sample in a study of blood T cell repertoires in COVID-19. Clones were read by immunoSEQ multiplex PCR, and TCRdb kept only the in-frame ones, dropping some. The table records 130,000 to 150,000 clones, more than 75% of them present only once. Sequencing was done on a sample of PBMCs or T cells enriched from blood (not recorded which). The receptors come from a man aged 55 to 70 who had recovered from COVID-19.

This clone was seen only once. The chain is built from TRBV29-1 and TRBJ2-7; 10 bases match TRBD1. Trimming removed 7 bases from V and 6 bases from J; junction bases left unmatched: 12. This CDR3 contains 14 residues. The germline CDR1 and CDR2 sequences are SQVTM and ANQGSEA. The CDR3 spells CSAQKGQGQGEQYF. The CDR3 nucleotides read TGCAGCGCCCAAAAGGGACAGGGGCAGGGCGAGCAGTACTTC.

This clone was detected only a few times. CDR3 residues: CASSQESGRGVGELFF. The DNA of the CDR3 is TGCGCCAGCAGCCAAGAAAGCGGGAGAGGGGTCGGGGAGCTGTTTTTT. The chain recombines TRBV4-1 with TRBJ2-2, with TRBD2 matching over 8 bases. The CDR3 sequence is 16 residues long. Looked up from germline, CDR1 is MGHRA and CDR2 is YSYEKL. Unmatched junction bases numbered 7, after V lost 0 bases and J lost 7 bases.

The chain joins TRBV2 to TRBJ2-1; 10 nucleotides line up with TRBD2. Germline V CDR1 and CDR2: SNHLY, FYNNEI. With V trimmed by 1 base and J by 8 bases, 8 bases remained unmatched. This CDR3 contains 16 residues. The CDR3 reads CASSEEGLAGAHEQFF. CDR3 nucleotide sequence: TGTGCCAGCAGTGAAGAGGGTCTAGCGGGAGCCCATGAGCAGTTCTTC.

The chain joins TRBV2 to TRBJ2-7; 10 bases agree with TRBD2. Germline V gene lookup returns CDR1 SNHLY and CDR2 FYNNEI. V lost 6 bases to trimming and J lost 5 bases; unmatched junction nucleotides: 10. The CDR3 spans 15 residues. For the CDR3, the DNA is TGTGCCAGCAGGGGGGCTAGCGGGAGACTCGACGAGCAGTACTTC. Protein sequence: CASRGASGRLDEQYF.

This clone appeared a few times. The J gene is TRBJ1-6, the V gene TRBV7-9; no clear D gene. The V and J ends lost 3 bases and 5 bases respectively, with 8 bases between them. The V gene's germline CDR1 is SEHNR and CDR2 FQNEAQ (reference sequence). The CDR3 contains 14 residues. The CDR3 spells CASSFHTDNSPLHF. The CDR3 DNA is TGTGCCAGCAGCTTCCACACAGATAATTCACCCCTCCACTTT.

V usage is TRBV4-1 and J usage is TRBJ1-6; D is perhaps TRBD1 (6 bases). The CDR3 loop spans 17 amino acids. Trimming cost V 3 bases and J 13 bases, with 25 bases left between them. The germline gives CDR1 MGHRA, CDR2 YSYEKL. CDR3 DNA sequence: TGCGCCAGCAGCCAGGAGATGAGACAGGACCTCCCTTTGCCCCTCCACTTT. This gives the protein CASSQEMRQDLPLPLHF.

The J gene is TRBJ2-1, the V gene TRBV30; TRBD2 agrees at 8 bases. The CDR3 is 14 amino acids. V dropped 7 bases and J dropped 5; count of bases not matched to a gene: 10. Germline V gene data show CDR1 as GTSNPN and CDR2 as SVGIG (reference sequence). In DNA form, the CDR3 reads TGTGCCTCCCCCGGAGAGCGGGAGAACAATGAGCAGTTCTTC. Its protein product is CASPGERENNEQFF.

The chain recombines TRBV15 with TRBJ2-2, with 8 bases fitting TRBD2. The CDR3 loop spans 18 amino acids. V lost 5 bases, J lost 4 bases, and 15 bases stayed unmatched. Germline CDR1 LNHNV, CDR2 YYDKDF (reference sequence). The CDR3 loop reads CATSLTSGTRGPTGELFF. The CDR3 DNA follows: TGTGCCACCAGCCTAACTTCCGGGACTAGGGGTCCCACCGGGGAGCTGTTTTTT.

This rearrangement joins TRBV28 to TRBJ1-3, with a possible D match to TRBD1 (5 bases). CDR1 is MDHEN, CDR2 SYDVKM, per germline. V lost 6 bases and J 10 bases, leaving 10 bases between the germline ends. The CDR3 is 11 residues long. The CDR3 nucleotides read TGTGCCAGCAGGCGGGGGACTACCATATATTTT. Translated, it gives CASRRGTTIYF.

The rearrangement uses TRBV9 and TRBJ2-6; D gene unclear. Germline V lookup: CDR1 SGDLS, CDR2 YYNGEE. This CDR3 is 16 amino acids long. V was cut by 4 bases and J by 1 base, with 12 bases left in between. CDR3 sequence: CASSPSGRSGANVLTF. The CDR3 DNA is TGTGCCAGCAGCCCTAGTGGCAGATCTGGGGCCAACGTCCTGACTTTC.

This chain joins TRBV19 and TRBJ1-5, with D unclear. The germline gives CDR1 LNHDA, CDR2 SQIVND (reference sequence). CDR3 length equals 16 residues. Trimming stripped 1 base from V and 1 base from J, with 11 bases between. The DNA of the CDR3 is TGTGCCAGTAGTATAGTTGGGAGAGGAAGCAATCAGCCCCAGCATTTT. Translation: CASSIVGRGSNQPQHF.

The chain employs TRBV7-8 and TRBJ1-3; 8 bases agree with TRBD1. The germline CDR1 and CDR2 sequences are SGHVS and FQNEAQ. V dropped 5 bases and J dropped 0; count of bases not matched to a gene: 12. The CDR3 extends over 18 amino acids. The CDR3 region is CASSLRDRIGLSGNTIYF. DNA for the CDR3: TGTGCCAGCAGCCTACGGGACAGGATCGGCCTCTCTGGAAACACCATATATTTT.

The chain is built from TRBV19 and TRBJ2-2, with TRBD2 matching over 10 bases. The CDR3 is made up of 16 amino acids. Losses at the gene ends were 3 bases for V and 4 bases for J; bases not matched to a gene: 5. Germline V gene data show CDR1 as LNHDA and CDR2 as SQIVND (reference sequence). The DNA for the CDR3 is TGTGCCAGTAGTATTAGCGGGAGGAGGGGCACCGGGGAGCTGTTTTTT. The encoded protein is CASSISGRRGTGELFF.

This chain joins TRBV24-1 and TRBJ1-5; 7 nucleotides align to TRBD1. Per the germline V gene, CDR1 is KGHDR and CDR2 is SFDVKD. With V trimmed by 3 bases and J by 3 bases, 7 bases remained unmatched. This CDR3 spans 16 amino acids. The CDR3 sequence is CATSDPRQGNNQPQHF. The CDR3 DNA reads TGTGCCACCAGTGATCCGAGACAGGGTAACAATCAGCCCCAGCATTTT.

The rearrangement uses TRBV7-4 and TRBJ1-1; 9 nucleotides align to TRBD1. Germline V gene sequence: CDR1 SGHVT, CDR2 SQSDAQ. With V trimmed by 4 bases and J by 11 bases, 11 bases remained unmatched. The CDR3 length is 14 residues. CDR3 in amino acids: CASSYVPGQGWAFF. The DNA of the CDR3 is TGTGCCAGCAGCTACGTCCCGGGACAGGGTTGGGCTTTCTTT.

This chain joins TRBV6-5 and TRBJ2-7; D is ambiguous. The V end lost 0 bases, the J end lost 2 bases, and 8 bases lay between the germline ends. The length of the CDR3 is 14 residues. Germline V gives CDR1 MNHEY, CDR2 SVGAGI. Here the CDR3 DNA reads TGTGCCAGCAGTTACTCGAGGATAGCCTACGAGCAGTACTTC. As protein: CASSYSRIAYEQYF.

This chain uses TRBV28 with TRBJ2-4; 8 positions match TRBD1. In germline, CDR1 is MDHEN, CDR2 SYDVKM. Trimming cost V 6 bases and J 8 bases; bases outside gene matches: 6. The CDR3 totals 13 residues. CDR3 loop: CASSRGQWDIQYF. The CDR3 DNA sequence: TGTGCCAGCAGCAGGGGGCAATGGGACATTCAGTACTTC.

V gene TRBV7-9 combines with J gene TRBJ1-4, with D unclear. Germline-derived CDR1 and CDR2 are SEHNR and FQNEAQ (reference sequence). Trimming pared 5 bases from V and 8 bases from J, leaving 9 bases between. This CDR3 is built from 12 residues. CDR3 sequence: CASSPTTEKLFF. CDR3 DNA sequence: TGTGCCAGCAGCCCGACGACAGAAAAACTGTTTTTT.

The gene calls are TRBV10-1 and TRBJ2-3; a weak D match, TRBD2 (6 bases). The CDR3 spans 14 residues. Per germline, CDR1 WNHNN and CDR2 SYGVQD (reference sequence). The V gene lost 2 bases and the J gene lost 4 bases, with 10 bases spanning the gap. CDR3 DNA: TGCGCCAGCAGTGAGGTTAGCGGCCCAGATACGCAGTATTTT. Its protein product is CASSEVSGPDTQYF.

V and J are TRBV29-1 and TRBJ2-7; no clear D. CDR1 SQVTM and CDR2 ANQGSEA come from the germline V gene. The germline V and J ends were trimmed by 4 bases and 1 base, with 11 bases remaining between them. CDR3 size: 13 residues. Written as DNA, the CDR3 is TGCAGCGTTGCCTGGGCAGCTTCCTACGAGCAGTACTTC. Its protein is CSVAWAASYEQYF.

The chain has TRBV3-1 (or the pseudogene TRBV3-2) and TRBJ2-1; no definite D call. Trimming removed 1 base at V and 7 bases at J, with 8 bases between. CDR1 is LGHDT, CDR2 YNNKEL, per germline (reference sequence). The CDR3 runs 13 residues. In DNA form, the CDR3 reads TGTGCCAGCAGCCAAGCCGCGCGGAATGAGCAGTTCTTC. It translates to CASSQAARNEQFF.

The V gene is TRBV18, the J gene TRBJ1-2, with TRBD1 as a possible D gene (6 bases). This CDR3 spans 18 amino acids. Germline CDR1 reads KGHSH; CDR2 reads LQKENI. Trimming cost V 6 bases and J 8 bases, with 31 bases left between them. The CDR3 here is CASSLYALQTGAIYGYTF. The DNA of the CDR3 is TGTGCCAGCTCCCTTTACGCCCTTCAGACAGGCGCTATATACGGCTACACCTTC. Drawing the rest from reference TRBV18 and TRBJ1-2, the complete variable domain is NAGVMQNPRHLVRRRGQEARLRCSPMKGHSHVYWYRQLPEEGLKFMVYLQKENIIDESGMPKERFSAEFPKEGPSILRIQQVVRGDSAAYFCASSLYALQTGAIYGYTFGSGTRLTVV.

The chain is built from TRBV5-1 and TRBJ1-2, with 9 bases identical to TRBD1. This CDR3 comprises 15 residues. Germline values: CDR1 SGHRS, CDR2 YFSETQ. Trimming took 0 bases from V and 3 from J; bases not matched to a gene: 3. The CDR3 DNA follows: TGCGCCAGCAGCTTGGAGGGACAGGGCGACTATGGCTACACCTTC. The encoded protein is CASSLEGQGDYGYTF.

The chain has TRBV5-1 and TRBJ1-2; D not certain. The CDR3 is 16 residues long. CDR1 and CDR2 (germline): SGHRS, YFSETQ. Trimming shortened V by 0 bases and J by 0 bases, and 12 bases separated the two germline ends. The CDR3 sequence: CASSLAGGIPNYGYTF. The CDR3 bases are TGCGCCAGCAGCTTGGCCGGCGGAATCCCTAACTATGGCTACACCTTC.

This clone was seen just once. The CDR3 reads CASSLSGRGADTQYF. The DNA for the CDR3 is TGTGCCAGCAGCCTGAGTGGGAGGGGTGCAGATACGCAGTATTTT. The genes are TRBV9 and TRBJ2-3, with 7 nucleotides matching TRBD2. Germline V gene lookup returns CDR1 SGDLS and CDR2 YYNGEE. V lost 4 bases to trimming and J lost 4 bases; unmatched junction nucleotides: 9. This CDR3 is 15 amino acids long.

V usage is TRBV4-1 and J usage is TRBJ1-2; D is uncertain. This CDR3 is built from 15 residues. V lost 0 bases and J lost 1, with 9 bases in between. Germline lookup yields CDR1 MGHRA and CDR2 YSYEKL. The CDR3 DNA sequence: TGCGCCAGCAGCCAAGATCTACGGGATAACTATGGCTACACCTTC. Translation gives CASSQDLRDNYGYTF.

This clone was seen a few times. CDR3 in DNA: TGTGCCAGCAGCCAATTCGAAGTCCGGACAGGGAGCAATGAGCAGTTCTTC. This codes for CASSQFEVRTGSNEQFF. The J gene is TRBJ2-1, the V gene TRBV3-1 (or the pseudogene TRBV3-2); 8 bases are shared with TRBD1. Germline V lookup: CDR1 LGHDT, CDR2 YNNKEL (reference sequence). The CDR3 is 17 amino acids. V was pared by 2 bases and J by 6 bases, with 12 bases of the junction left unmatched.

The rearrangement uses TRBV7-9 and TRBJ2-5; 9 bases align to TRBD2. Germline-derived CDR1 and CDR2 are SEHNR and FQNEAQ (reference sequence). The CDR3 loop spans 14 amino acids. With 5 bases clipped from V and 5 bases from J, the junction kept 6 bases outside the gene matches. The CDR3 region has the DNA TGTGCCAGCAGCGAAGCGGGAGGAGGGGAGACCCAGTACTTC. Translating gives CASSEAGGGETQYF.